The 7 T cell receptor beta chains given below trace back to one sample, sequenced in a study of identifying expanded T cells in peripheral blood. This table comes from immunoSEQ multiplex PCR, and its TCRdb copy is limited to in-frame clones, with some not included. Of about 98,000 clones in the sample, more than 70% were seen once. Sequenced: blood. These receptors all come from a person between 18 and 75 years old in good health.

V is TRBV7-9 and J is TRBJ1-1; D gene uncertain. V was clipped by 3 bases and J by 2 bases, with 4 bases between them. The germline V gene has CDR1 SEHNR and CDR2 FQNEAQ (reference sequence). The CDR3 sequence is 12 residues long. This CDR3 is CASSFRNTEAFF. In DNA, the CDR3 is TGTGCCAGCAGCTTTCGTAACACTGAAGCTTTCTTT.

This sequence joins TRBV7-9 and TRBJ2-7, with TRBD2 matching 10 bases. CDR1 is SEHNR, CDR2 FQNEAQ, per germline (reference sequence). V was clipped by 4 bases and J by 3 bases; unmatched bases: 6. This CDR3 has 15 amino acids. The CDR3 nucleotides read TGTGCCAGCAGCTCCGGACTAGCGGCATTCTACGAGCAGTACTTC. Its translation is CASSSGLAAFYEQYF.

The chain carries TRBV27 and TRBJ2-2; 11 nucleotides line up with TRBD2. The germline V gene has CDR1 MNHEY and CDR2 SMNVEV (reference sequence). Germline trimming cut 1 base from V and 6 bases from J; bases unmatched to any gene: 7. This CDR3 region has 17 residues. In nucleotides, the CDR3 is TGTGCCAGCAGTTTATTCGTAACTAGCGGGAGTCCCGGGGAGCTGTTTTTT. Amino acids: CASSLFVTSGSPGELFF.

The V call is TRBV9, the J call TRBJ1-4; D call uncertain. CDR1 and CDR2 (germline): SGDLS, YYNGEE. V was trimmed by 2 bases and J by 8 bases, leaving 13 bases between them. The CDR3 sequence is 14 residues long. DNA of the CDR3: TGTGCCAGCAGCGTGGGAATCGGACGGGAAAAACTGTTTTTT. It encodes CASSVGIGREKLFF.

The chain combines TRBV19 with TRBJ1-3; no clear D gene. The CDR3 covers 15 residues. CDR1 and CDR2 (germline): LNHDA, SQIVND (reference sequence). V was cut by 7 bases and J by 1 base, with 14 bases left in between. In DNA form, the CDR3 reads TGTGCCAGTATGGCCCCCGGCGCGTCTGGAAACACCATATATTTT. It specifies CASMAPGASGNTIYF.

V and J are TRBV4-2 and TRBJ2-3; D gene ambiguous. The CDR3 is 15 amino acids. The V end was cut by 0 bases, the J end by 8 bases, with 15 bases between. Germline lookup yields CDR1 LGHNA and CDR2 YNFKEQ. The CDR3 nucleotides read TGTGCCAGCAGCCAAGAGAGTACGGGCTTTCGTACGCAGTATTTT. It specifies CASSQESTGFRTQYF.

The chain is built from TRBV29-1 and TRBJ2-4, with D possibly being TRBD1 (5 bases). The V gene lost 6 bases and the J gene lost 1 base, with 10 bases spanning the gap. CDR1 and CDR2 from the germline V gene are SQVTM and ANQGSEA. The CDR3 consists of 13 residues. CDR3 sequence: CSVSGMAKNIQYF. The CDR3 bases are TGCAGCGTGTCAGGGATGGCCAAAAACATTCAGTACTTC.